In its sample, the clone carrying this T cell receptor (beta chain) was seen many times. These data come from a study of neurological immune-mediated disorders. The CDR3 extends over 15 amino acids. V shed 6 bases and J 2 bases; nucleotides not matched to a gene: 9. The germline V gene encodes CDR1 DFQATT and CDR2 SNEGSKA (reference sequence). TCRdb processed the 5' RACE reads anew with MiXCR; each CDR3 protein has one entry. Here the sample spans some 120,000 distinct CDR3 sequences, 3.2% being singletons. The chain has TRBV20-1 and TRBJ1-3, with 8 bases matching TRBD1. This receptor was taken from a woman aged 25 to 39 with multiple sclerosis. What was sequenced was PBMCs. CDR3 amino acids: CSASGQGSTGNTIYF. The DNA for the CDR3 is TGCAGTGCAAGCGGACAGGGTTCGACTGGAAACACCATATATTTT.